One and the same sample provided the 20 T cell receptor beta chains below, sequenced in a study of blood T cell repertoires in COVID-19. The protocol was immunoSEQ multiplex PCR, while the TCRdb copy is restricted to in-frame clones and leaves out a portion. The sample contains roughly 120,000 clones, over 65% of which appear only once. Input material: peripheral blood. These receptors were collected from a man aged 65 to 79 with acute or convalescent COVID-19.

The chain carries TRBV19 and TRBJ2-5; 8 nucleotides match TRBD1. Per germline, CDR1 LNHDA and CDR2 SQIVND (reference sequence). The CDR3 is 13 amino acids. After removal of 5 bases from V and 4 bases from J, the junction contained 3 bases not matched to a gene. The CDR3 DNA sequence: TGTGCCAGTAGTTCTACAGGGGGAGAGACCCAGTACTTC. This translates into CASSSTGGETQYF.

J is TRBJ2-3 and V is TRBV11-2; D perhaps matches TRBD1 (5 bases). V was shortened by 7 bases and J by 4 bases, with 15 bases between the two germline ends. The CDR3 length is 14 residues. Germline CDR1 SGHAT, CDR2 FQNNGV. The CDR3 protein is CASTQGSRPDTQYF. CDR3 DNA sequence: TGTGCCAGCACCCAGGGTTCTAGGCCAGATACGCAGTATTTT.

CDR3 loop: CASSRTRENEQYF. Here the CDR3 DNA reads TGCGCCAGCAGCCGTACCCGGGAAAACGAGCAGTACTTC. The chain employs TRBV4-1 and TRBJ2-7, with a tentative D call TRBD2 (5 bases). CDR1 is MGHRA, CDR2 YSYEKL, per germline. The CDR3 totals 13 residues. Trimming pared 4 bases from V and 5 bases from J, leaving 12 bases between.

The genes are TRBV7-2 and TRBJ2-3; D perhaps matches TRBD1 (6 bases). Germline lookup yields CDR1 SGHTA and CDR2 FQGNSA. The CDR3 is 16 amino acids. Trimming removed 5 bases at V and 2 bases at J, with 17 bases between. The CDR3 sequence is CASSPVGRGYTDTQYF. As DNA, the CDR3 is TGTGCCAGCAGCCCTGTGGGCAGGGGATACACAGATACGCAGTATTTT.

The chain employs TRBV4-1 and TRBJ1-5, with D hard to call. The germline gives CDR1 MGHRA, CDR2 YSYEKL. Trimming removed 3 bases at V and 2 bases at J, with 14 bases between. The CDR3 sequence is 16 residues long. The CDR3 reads CASSQNPAVGNQPQHF. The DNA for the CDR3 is TGCGCCAGCAGCCAGAATCCAGCGGTCGGCAATCAGCCCCAGCATTTT.

Written as DNA, the CDR3 is TGTGCCAGTAGTAGGACTAGCGGGGTCTCCTACGAGCAGTACTTC. Amino acid sequence: CASSRTSGVSYEQYF. The rearrangement uses TRBV19 and TRBJ2-7; 12 nucleotides align to TRBD2. The CDR3 spans 15 residues. Germline V gives CDR1 LNHDA, CDR2 SQIVND (reference sequence). Trimming removed 4 bases from V and 0 bases from J; junction bases left unmatched: 1.

In DNA, the CDR3 is TGCGCCAGCAGCCCACAACAGGGGGCGGTCTATGGCTACACCTTC. This encodes CASSPQQGAVYGYTF. This chain links TRBV4-3 with TRBJ1-2, with 9 bases matching TRBD1. V trimming: 4 bases; J trimming: 4 bases; junction bases outside the gene matches: 7. The CDR3 consists of 15 residues. Germline V gene sequence: CDR1 LGHNA, CDR2 YSLEER.

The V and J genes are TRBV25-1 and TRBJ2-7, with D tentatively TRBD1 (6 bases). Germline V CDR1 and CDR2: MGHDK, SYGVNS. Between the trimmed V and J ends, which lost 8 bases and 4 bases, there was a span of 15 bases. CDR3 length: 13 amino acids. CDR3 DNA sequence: TGTGCCAGCCAAATTAACGACAGGTACGAGCAGTACTTC. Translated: CASQINDRYEQYF.

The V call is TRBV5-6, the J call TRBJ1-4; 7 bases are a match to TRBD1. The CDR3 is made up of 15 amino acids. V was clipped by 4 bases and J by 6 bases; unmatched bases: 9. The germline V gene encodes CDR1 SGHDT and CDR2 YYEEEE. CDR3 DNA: TGTGCCAGCAGCCGACAACAGGGGCCATATGAAAAACTGTTTTTT. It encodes CASSRQQGPYEKLFF.

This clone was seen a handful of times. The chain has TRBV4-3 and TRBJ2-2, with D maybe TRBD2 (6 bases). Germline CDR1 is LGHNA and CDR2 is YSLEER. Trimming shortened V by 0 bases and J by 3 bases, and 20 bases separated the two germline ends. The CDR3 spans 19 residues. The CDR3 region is CASSQEAGGLSEDTGELFF. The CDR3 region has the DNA TGCGCCAGCAGCCAAGAGGCCGGGGGATTAAGCGAGGACACCGGGGAGCTGTTTTTT.

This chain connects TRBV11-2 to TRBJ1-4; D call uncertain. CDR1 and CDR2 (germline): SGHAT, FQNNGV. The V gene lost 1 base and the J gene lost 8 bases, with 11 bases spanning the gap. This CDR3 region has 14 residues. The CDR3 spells CASSLAQHGEKLFF. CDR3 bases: TGTGCCAGCAGCTTAGCACAGCATGGGGAAAAACTGTTTTTT.

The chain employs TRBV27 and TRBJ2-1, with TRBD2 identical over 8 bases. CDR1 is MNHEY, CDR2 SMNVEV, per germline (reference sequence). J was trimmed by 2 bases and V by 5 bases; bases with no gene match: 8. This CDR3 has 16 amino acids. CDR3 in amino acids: CASSPPGGGPYNEQFF. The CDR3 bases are TGTGCCAGCAGTCCCCCCGGGGGGGGGCCCTACAATGAGCAGTTCTTC.

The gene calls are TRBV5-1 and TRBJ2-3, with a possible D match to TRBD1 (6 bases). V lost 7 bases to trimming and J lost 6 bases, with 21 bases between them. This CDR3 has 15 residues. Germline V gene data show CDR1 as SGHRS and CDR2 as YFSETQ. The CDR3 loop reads CASGRTEGQWDTQYF. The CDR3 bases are TGCGCCAGCGGTCGGACAGAAGGACAATGGGATACGCAGTATTTT.

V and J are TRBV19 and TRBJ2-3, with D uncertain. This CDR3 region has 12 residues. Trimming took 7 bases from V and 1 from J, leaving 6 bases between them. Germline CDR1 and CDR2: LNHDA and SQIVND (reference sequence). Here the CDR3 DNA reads TGTGCCAGTACCGGAGGCACAGATACGCAGTATTTT. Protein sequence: CASTGGTDTQYF.

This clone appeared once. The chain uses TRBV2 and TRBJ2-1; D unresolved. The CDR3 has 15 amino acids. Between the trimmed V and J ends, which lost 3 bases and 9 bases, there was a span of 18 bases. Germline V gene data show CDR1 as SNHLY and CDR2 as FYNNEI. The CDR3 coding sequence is TGTGCCAGCAGTGAGCGTGAGAGGCCGTTGGGTGAGCAGTTCTTC. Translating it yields CASSERERPLGEQFF. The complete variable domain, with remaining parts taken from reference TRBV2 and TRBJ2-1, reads EPEVTQTPSHQVTQMGQEVILRCVPISNHLYFYWYRQILGQKVEFLVSFYNNEISEKSEIFDDQFSVERPDGSNFTLKIRSTKLEDSAMYFCASSERERPLGEQFFGPGTRLTVL.

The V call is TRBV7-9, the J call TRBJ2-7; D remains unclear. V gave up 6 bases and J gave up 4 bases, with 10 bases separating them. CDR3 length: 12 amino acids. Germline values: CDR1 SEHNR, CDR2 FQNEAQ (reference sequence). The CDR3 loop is CASRTLGYEQYF. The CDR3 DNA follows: TGTGCCAGCAGGACCCTAGGATACGAGCAGTACTTC.

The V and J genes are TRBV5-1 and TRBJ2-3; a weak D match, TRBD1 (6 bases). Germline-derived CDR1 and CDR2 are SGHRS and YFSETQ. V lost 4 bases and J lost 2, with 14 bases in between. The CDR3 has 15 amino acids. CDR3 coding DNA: TGCGCCAGCAGCGATAGGGGGTCGTACACAGATACGCAGTATTTT. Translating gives CASSDRGSYTDTQYF.

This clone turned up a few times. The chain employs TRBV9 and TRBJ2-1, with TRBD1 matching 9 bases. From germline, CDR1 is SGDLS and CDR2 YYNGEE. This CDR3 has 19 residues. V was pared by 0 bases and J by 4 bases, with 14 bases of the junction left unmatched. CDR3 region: CASSVEGDTGGGLYNEQFF. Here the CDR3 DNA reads TGTGCCAGCAGCGTAGAAGGAGACACAGGGGGCGGGCTTTACAATGAGCAGTTCTTC. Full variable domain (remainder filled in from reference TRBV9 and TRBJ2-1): DSGVTQTPKHLITATGQRVTLRCSPRSGDLSVYWYQQSLDQGLQFLIQYYNGEERAKGNILERFSAQQFPDLHSELNLSSLELGDSALYFCASSVEGDTGGGLYNEQFFGPGTRLTVL.

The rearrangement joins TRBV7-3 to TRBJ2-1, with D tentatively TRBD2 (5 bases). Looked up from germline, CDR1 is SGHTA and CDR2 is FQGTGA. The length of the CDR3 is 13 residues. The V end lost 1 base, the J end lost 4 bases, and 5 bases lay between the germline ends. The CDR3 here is CASSLREYNEQFF. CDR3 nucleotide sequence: TGTGCCAGCAGCTTAAGGGAGTACAATGAGCAGTTCTTC.

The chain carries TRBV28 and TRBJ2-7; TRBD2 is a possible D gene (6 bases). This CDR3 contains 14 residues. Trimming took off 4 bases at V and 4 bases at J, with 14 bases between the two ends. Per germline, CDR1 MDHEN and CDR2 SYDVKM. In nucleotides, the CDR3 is TGTGCCAGCAGTTACCGGGACTGGGAGTACGAGCAGTACTTC. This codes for CASSYRDWEYEQYF. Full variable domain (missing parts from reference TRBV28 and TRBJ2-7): DVKVTQSSRYLVKRTGEKVFLECVQDMDHENMFWYRQDPGLGLRLIYFSYDVKMKEKGDIPEGYSVSREKKERFSLILESASTNQTSMYLCASSYRDWEYEQYFGPGTRLTVT.